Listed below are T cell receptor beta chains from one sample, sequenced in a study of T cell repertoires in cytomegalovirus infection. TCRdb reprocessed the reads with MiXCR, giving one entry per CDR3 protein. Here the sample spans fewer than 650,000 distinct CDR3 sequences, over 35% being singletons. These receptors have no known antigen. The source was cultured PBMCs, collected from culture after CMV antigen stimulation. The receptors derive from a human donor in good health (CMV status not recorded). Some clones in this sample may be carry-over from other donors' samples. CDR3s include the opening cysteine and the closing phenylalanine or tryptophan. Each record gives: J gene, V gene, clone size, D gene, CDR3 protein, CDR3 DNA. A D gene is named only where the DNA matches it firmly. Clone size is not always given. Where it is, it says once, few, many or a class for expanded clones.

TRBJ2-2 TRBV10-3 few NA CAIGAGELFF TGTGCCATCGGCGCCGGGGAGCTGTTTTTT
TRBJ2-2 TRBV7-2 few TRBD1 CASSLATGVGELFF TGTGCCAGCAGCTTAGCGACAGGGGTCGGGGAGCTGTTTTTT
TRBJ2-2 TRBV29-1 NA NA CSAPKNTGELFF TGCAGCGCCCCGAAGAACACCGGGGAGCTGTTTTTT
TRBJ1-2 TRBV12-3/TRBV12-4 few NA CASSSDANRDGYTF TGTGCCAGCAGTTCAGACGCAAATAGGGATGGCTACACCTTC
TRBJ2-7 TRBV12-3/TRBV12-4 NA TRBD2 CASSEGLAGAGYEQYF TGTGCCAGCAGTGAGGGACTAGCGGGGGCAGGTTACGAGCAGTACTTC
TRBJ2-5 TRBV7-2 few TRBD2 CASSLAWRGGQETQYF TGTGCCAGCAGCTTAGCGTGGCGGGGGGGCCAGGAGACCCAGTACTTC
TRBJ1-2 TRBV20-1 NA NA CSAVQEVGYGYTF TGCAGTGCTGTCCAGGAGGTCGGGTATGGCTACACCTTC
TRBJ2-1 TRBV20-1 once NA CSARDHGRRYNEQFF TGCAGTGCTAGAGATCACGGGAGACGCTACAATGAGCAGTTCTTC
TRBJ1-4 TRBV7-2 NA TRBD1 CASSSRQGSATNEKLFF TGTGCCAGCAGCTCCAGACAGGGATCGGCAACTAATGAAAAACTGTTTTTT
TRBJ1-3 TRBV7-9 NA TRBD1 CASSFQQGTSGNTIYF TGTGCCAGCAGCTTCCAACAGGGGACCTCTGGAAACACCATATATTTT
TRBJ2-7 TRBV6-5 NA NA CASSYQDSSYEQYF TGTGCCAGCAGTTATCAGGACAGCTCCTACGAGCAGTACTTC
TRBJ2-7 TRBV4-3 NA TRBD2 CASSWRAGALEQYF TGCGCCAGCAGCTGGAGGGCGGGAGCACTCGAGCAGTACTTC
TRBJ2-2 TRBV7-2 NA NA CASSPRDFTGELFF TGTGCCAGCAGCCCCCGGGACTTCACCGGGGAGCTGTTTTTT
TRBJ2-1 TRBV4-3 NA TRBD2 CASSHLDRQVSGTSGPREQFF TGCGCCAGCAGCCATCTCGACCGCCAGGTGTCAGGGACTAGCGGCCCCAGGGAGCAGTTCTTC
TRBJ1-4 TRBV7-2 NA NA CASSFYSYGEKLFF TGTGCCAGCAGCTTCTATTCATATGGTGAAAAACTGTTTTTT
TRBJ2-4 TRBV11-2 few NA CASRNPGRGQMGIQYF TGTGCCAGCAGGAACCCGGGGAGGGGGCAGATGGGCATTCAGTACTTC
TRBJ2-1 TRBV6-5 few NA CASSYSTGFLNNEQFF TGTGCCAGCAGTTACTCGACAGGATTTCTCAACAATGAGCAGTTCTTC
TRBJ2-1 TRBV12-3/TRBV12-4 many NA CASWGGGLATDYNEQFF TGTGCCAGCTGGGGGGGGGGGCTGGCTACCGACTACAATGAGCAGTTCTTC